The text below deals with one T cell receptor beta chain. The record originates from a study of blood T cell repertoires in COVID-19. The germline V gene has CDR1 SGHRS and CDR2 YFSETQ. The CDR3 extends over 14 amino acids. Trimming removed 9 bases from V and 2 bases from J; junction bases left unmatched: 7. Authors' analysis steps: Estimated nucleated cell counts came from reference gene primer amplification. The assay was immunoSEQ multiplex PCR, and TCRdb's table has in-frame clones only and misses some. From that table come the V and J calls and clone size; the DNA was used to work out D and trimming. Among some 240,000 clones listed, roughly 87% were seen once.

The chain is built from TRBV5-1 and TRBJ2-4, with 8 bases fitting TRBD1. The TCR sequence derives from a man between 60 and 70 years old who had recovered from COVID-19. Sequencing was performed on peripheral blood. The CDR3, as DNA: TGCGCCAACCAGCAGGGGGCATCCAAAAACATTCAGTACTTC. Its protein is CANQQGASKNIQYF.